This TCR beta chain was sequenced during a study of T cell repertoires in ileal Crohn's disease. Germline values: CDR1 KGHSH, CDR2 LQKENI. This CDR3 is built from 17 residues. Trimming left V 3 bases short and J 5 bases short, with 19 bases between. Clones were sequenced by immunoSEQ multiplex PCR, and TCRdb holds only the in-frame ones, with some missing. The data contain 14,000 or so clones, 78% of them singletons. Sequenced material: ileal tissue. The gene calls are TRBV18 and TRBJ1-4; D may be TRBD1 (5 bases). This TCR derives from an adult with Crohn's disease. The CDR3 nucleotides read TGTGCCAGCTCACCGGTCAGGCAGTCAGGGTCGAATGAAAAACTGTTTTTT. Its protein is CASSPVRQSGSNEKLFF.